This T cell receptor beta chain stems from a study of shared clonotypes between healthy human individuals. Overall study: Used for every donor were three CD4 naive, three CD4 memory, two CD8 naive and one CD8 memory plate.

CD45RO negativity and positive selection for CCR7 defined naive CD8 cells, a population that excluded terminally differentiated effector memory CD45RA+ cells. Assay used: immunoSEQ multiplex PCR; TCRdb lists only in-frame clones, some missing. The repertoire holds nearly 2 million clones, with roughly 94% as singletons. Trimming stripped 2 bases from V and 10 bases from J, with 15 bases between. The CDR3 totals 15 residues. Germline-derived CDR1 and CDR2 are MNHEY and SMNVEV (reference sequence). The clonotype was recovered from a man between 18 and 35 years old in good health. V and J are TRBV27 and TRBJ1-6, with D possibly being TRBD1 (6 bases). The sample comprised naive CD8+ T cells sorted from blood. In DNA form, the CDR3 reads TGTGCCAGCAGTTTAGTCGGGGCAGGGGACTCACCCCTCCACTTT. This translates into CASSLVGAGDSPLHF.